This TCR beta chain was recorded in a study of identical twins (dated by TCRdb to about 2016). In terms of the full investigation: TCR alpha and beta repertoires from monozygotic twins, unrelated adults of various ages and cord blood were deep-sequenced to test whether fetal clonotypes persist. To rule out contamination, the twin experiments were replicated at different times with different library preparation protocols. General study outcomes and caveats: Zero-insertion analyses could be partly confounded by invariant T cells such as MAIT and iNKT, though diverse VJ usage argued against such confounding for most clonotypes. Conclusions relied on cross-sectional statistical analysis, since the same donors could not be followed over many years. The excess sharing between twins in beta out-of-frame sequences was weaker because fewer shared sequences reduced the signal-to-noise ratio. Compared with coincidental sharing between unrelated individuals, an excess of low generation-probability sequences was observed among out-of-frame TCR alpha sequences shared between twins. Fewer insertions were carried by abundant cord blood beta clonotypes; a weaker similar trend was observed in young adult naive repertoires, while no such trend was observed in memory repertoires. In monozygotic twins, recombination models systematically underestimated out-of-frame TCR alpha sharing, but the models matched the sharing seen between unrelated individuals.

Library method: 5' RACE. The listed sequencing device is Illumina HiSeq 2000. A universal primer binding site was introduced by template switching, and a unique molecular identifier was present in the final cDNA, enabling accurate counting of TCR cDNA molecules. Specific primers in the conserved constant-segment region were used to synthesize first-strand cDNA for TCR alpha and beta chains. To control for contamination, every cDNA library carried two barcodes: a SMART-Mk sample barcode plus Illumina barcodes. TruSeq adapter sequences along with Illumina sample barcodes were introduced in two successive PCR steps. TCR alpha and beta cDNA libraries were sequenced on the Illumina HiSeq platform with custom primers. From the authors' description of their analysis: MiGEC processed the raw reads to extract unique molecular identifiers, while MiXCR was used to determine the CDR3 positions. For each individual, recombination models were inferred using an EM algorithm with the repgenHMM and IGoR tools. Shared clonotype analysis was performed with the tcR package in R, normalizing sharing by the product of cloneset sizes. To study raw recombination without the effects of thymic and clonal selection, out-of-frame nonproductive sequences were analyzed. The raw public data were reprocessed by TCRdb itself: fastp quality trimming at Q25, MiXCR clonotype calling, in-frame beta chains only. Rows are unified per CDR3 protein, each entry keeping the most common DNA and genes. TCRdb, rather than the study authors, made the V and J calls. This sample gives 400,000 to 500,000 distinct CDR3 sequences in total; 13% to 15% of them show up just once. Of the sample, approximately 0.98% is held by the ten largest clones.

As for this clonotype: It lacks a known antigen. No much larger clone is present one base from it, and per-base qualities are unavailable.

All donors were healthy Caucasians. The twin cohort consisted of three pairs of female monozygotic twins, all aged about 18 to 29 years. Positive isolation kits from Invitrogen were used to isolate CD4+ and CD8+ T cell populations. CDR1 and CDR2 are read off the germline V gene as SGHRS and YFSETQ. Spanning cysteine to phenylalanine, the CDR3 consists of 13 amino acids. Only the CDR3 portion is preserved as DNA: 39 bases, with reading frame beginning at the first base. V is cut by 4 bases and J by 5 bases, and the space between the germline ends is 13 bases. This same sample was also part of a study on yellow fever vaccine responses in identical twins. The second study, in turn, reports: According to the authors, in identical twins the way T cells responded to vaccination appeared partly convergent and partly personalized. The study precisely tracked vaccine-responding T cell clones in identical twins.

Recombination linked TRBV5-1 to TRBJ2-7; confidence is insufficient to name the D gene. The TCR sequence derives from a woman in her late teens or twenties in good health. The sequencing input was CD4+ T cells sorted from blood. In nucleotide form, the sequence is TGCGCCAGCAGCCTCCGGAGTTTCGACGAGCAGTACTTC. The resulting protein is CASSLRSFDEQYF.